What follows is one T cell receptor (beta chain) and its context. Its target is unknown. After constant-region reverse-primer amplification, full-length variable regions underwent semi-nested PCR with Nested Universal Primer A. TCRdb analysed the 5' RACE reads with MiXCR anew, one entry per CDR3 protein. The table records tens of thousands of distinct CDR3 sequences, approximately 30% of them present only once. V was cut by 6 bases and J by 0 bases, with 11 bases left in between. The CDR3 extends over 15 amino acids. Germline CDR1 is MNHNS and CDR2 is SASEGT. The study's findings and limits: Tumor memory CD4+ T cell TCR gene usage clustered with blood and lymph node memory CD4+ cells and lymph node naive CD4+ cells.

The sample consisted of naive CD4+ T cells sorted from a lymph node. Sample subset: naive CD4+ T cells, CD4+CD45RA+CD25-. The chain combines TRBV6-1 with TRBJ2-2; TRBD1 or TRBD2 may be the D gene (5 bases each). The clonotype comes from a female donor with breast cancer. The CDR3 sequence is CASSRDLANTGELFF. The DNA of the CDR3 is TGTGCCAGCAGCCGGGACCTCGCGAACACCGGGGAGCTGTTTTTT.